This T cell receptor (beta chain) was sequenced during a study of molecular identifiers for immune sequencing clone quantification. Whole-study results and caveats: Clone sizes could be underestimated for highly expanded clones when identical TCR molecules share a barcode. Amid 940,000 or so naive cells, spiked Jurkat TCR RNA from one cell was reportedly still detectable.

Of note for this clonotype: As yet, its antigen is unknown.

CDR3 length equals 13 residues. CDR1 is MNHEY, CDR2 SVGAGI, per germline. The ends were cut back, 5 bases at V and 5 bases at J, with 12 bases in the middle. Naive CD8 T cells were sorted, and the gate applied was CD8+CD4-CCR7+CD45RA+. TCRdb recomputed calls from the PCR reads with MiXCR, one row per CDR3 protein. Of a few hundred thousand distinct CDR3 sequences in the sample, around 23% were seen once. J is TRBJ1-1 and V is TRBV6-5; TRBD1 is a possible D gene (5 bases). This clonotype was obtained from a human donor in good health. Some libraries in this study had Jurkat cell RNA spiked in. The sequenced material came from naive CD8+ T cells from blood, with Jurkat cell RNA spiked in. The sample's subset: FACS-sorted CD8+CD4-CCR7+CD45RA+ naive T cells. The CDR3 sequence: CASSRAGRTEAFF. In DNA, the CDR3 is TGTGCCAGCAGTCGGGCAGGGAGGACTGAAGCTTTCTTT.